These 17 T cell receptor beta chains were sequenced from one sample in a study of blood T cell repertoires in COVID-19. Only in-frame clones appear in the TCRdb table, and some are missing; sequencing was by immunoSEQ multiplex PCR. The sample has about 140,000 clones, 70% to 90% seen once; the top ten hold 7% to 10%. Sequenced: peripheral blood. The receptor set was obtained from a woman aged 60 to 75 with acute or convalescent COVID-19.

The chain links TRBV11-3 to TRBJ2-1; TRBD2 aligns across 8 bases. Germline lookup yields CDR1 SGHNT and CDR2 YENEEA. V shed 0 bases, J shed 6 bases, and the junction held 4 bases outside the gene matches. This CDR3 comprises 15 residues. DNA of the CDR3: TGTGCCAGCAGCTTAGACCGGGGGGGGTTCAATGAGCAGTTCTTC. This gives the protein CASSLDRGGFNEQFF.

V and J are TRBV7-2 and TRBJ1-1; D is ambiguous. The CDR3 length is 16 residues. CDR1 SGHTA and CDR2 FQGNSA come from the germline V gene. V lost 3 bases and J 6 bases, leaving 20 bases between the germline ends. CDR3 nucleotides: TGTGCCAGCAGCTTCGTGGTCCAAGCGGGGATGGCTGAAGCTTTCTTT. Amino acid sequence: CASSFVVQAGMAEAFF. Complete variable domain (other parts from reference TRBV7-2 and TRBJ1-1): GAGVSQSPSNKVTEKGKDVELRCDPISGHTALYWYRQSLGQGLEFLIYFQGNSAPDKSGLPSDRFSAERTGGSVSTLTIQRTQQEDSAVYLCASSFVVQAGMAEAFFGQGTRLTVV.

Details on this clone: The sample contains more than one DNA sequence encoding this CDR3. V and J are TRBV30 and TRBJ1-2; D call uncertain. In germline, CDR1 is GTSNPN, CDR2 SVGIG (reference sequence). V shed 3 bases and J shed 8 bases, with 7 bases lying between them. The CDR3 is 10 residues long. This CDR3 is CAWRRGGYTF. The CDR3 bases are TGTGCCTGGAGGCGCGGAGGCTACACCTTC.

The chain recombines TRBV30 with TRBJ2-7, with 9 bases fitting TRBD1. CDR1 is GTSNPN and CDR2 is SVGIG in the germline V gene (reference sequence). J gave up 2 bases and V 5 bases, and 10 bases lay outside the gene matches. This CDR3 has 15 amino acids. The CDR3 nucleotides are TGTGCCTGGGGGCGAGGGACAGGGTCTCCCTACGAGCAGTACTTC. Translation: CAWGRGTGSPYEQYF.

The rearrangement links TRBV14 to TRBJ1-4, with D tentatively TRBD1 (6 bases). Deletions cut 1 base from V and 4 bases from J, with 10 bases between. The CDR3 covers 15 residues. Looked up from germline, CDR1 is SGHDN and CDR2 is FVKESK. The CDR3 spells CASSQGGGGNEKLFF. CDR3 nucleotide sequence: TGTGCCAGCAGCCAAGGAGGGGGTGGTAATGAAAAACTGTTTTTT. Looking up the rest from reference TRBV14 and TRBJ1-4 gives the full variable domain: EAGVTQFPSHSVIEKGQTVTLRCDPISGHDNLYWYRRVMGKEIKFLLHFVKESKQDESGMPNNRFLAERTGGTYSTLKVQPAELEDSGVYFCASSQGGGGNEKLFFGSGTQLSVL.

In DNA, the CDR3 is TGTGCCACCCGACAATGGGGGGAAGAGACCCAGTACTTC. Amino acids: CATRQWGEETQYF. This chain uses TRBV6-5 with TRBJ2-5, with D perhaps matching TRBD2 (6 bases). V was clipped by 10 bases and J by 3 bases, with 15 bases between them. Germline V gene data show CDR1 as MNHEY and CDR2 as SVGAGI. The CDR3 has 13 residues.

The chain couples TRBV5-1 to TRBJ1-3; 7 positions match TRBD1. Germline lookup yields CDR1 SGHRS and CDR2 YFSETQ. CDR3 length: 19 amino acids. J was trimmed by 2 bases and V by 1 base; bases with no gene match: 15. The CDR3 loop reads CASSLISGQGGPTGNTIYF. CDR3 DNA sequence: TGCGCCAGCAGCTTGATTTCGGGGCAGGGGGGACCCACTGGAAACACCATATATTTT.

The rearrangement uses TRBV4-1 and TRBJ1-4, with TRBD1 matching over 11 bases. The germline V gene has CDR1 MGHRA and CDR2 YSYEKL. The CDR3 has 16 residues. V gave up 0 bases and J gave up 7 bases; unmatched junction bases: 4. The chain's CDR3 is CASSQDPGTGGEKLFF. The CDR3 DNA is TGCGCCAGCAGCCAAGACCCCGGGACAGGGGGTGAAAAACTGTTTTTT.

The chain uses TRBV4-1 and TRBJ2-7, with a possible D match to TRBD1 (5 bases). CDR3 size: 15 residues. V shed 0 bases and J shed 3 bases, with 12 bases lying between them. In germline, CDR1 is MGHRA, CDR2 YSYEKL. The CDR3 DNA is TGCGCCAGCAGCCAAGAAGTCCGAGACAGCTACGAGCAGTACTTC. Its translation: CASSQEVRDSYEQYF.

The chain has TRBV27 and TRBJ2-7; 9 bases align to TRBD1. Germline V gene lookup returns CDR1 MNHEY and CDR2 SMNVEV (reference sequence). CDR3 size: 16 residues. V was clipped by 0 bases and J by 4 bases; unmatched bases: 7. As DNA, the CDR3 is TGTGCCAGCAGTTTATCGTGGGGACAGGGAGTATACGAGCAGTACTTC. Its protein is CASSLSWGQGVYEQYF.

This chain links TRBV10-2 with TRBJ2-7; 12 bases are shared with TRBD1. CDR1 is WSHSY and CDR2 is SAAADI in the germline V gene. The V gene end was trimmed by 0 bases and the J gene end by 4 bases; junction bases not matched to a gene: 10. The CDR3 spans 18 residues. CDR3 sequence: CASSESGWGQGALYEQYF. The CDR3 region has the DNA TGCGCCAGCAGTGAGTCGGGGTGGGGACAGGGGGCATTGTACGAGCAGTACTTC.

The table lists this clone with a count of one. DNA for the CDR3: TGTGCCAGCAGCTTATCCGGGACACTGATGGGAGAGACCCAGTACTTC. Its protein is CASSLSGTLMGETQYF. The chain combines TRBV7-6 with TRBJ2-5; TRBD1 might be the D (6 bases). The length of the CDR3 is 16 residues. The V gene lost 2 bases and the J gene lost 4 bases, with 17 bases spanning the gap. In germline, CDR1 is SGHVS, CDR2 FNYEAQ.

The CDR3 nucleotides are TGTGCCATCAAGGCGGGACTAGCGGGGTCGAGAAACTACAATGAGCAGTTCTTC. Amino acids: CAIKAGLAGSRNYNEQFF. The chain links TRBV10-3 to TRBJ2-1; 13 nucleotides align to TRBD2. CDR3 length: 18 residues. The germline CDR1 and CDR2 sequences are ENHRY and SYGVKD. With 7 bases clipped from V and 3 bases from J, the junction kept 12 bases outside the gene matches.

This clone has a single count. This rearrangement joins TRBV11-3 to TRBJ1-1, with D possibly TRBD1 on 5 matching bases. The CDR3 is 15 residues long. Trimming took off 5 bases at V and 0 bases at J, with 13 bases between the two ends. Germline V gives CDR1 SGHNT, CDR2 YENEEA. For the CDR3, the DNA is TGTGCCAGCAGCCAAGCAGGGTGGGTGAACACTGAAGCTTTCTTT. This gives the protein CASSQAGWVNTEAFF. The full variable domain, with the rest looked up from reference TRBV11-3 and TRBJ1-1, is EAGVVQSPRYKIIEKKQPVAFWCNPISGHNTLYWYLQNLGQGPELLIRYENEEAVDDSQLPKDRFSAERLKGVDSTLKIQPAELGDSAVYLCASSQAGWVNTEAFFGQGTRLTVV.

In this sample, this clone turned up a few times. The J gene is TRBJ2-5, the V gene TRBV5-1; 9 bases map to TRBD2. CDR3 length: 17 residues. The germline V gene has CDR1 SGHRS and CDR2 YFSETQ. The V gene end was trimmed by 0 bases and the J gene end by 5 bases; junction bases not matched to a gene: 11. DNA of the CDR3: TGCGCCAGCAGCTTGGAGGCGGGGGGGCCGGAGGAGGAGACCCAGTACTTC. It codes for CASSLEAGGPEEETQYF.

The chain links TRBV5-8 to TRBJ1-2; 7 bases match TRBD1. This CDR3 has 14 amino acids. CDR1 and CDR2 (germline): SGHTS, YDEGEE. V shed 2 bases and J 7 bases; nucleotides not matched to a gene: 8. The CDR3, as DNA: TGTGCCAGCAGCTTTAAAGGGGGCGCGGGTGGCTACACCTTC. This sequence encodes CASSFKGGAGGYTF.

V is TRBV9 and J is TRBJ2-3; D gene unclear. The CDR3 totals 14 residues. Germline values: CDR1 SGDLS, CDR2 YYNGEE. V dropped 0 bases and J dropped 6 bases, with 11 bases sitting between them. Here the CDR3 reads CASSVATARDTQYF. The CDR3 coding sequence is TGTGCCAGCAGCGTAGCTACCGCCCGCGATACGCAGTATTTT.